The 23 T cell receptor beta chains presented below share a single source sample, sequenced in a study of blood T cell repertoires in COVID-19. Libraries were prepared by immunoSEQ multiplex PCR; TCRdb keeps only in-frame clonotypes and omits some of them. The profile shows 150,000 or so clones, roughly 86% of them singletons. The source material was peripheral blood. These receptors were obtained from a man aged 18 to 29 with acute or convalescent COVID-19.

The chain has TRBV19 and TRBJ1-2, with 9 nucleotides matching TRBD1. Germline assignment: CDR1 LNHDA and CDR2 SQIVND (reference sequence). Trimming at V came to 9 bases and at J to 6 bases, leaving 14 bases not matched to a gene. The CDR3 is 15 amino acids. Here the CDR3 DNA reads TGTGCCAGCCAACGATATACAGGGGGCAGGAATGGCTACACCTTC. It codes for CASQRYTGGRNGYTF.

The CDR3 is CASSSIQGADGYTF. The CDR3 DNA reads TGTGCCAGCTCATCAATACAGGGGGCAGATGGCTACACCTTC. The genes are TRBV18 and TRBJ1-2; 9 bases match TRBD1. Unmatched junction bases numbered 7, after V lost 5 bases and J lost 6 bases. Germline V CDR1 and CDR2: KGHSH, LQKENI. This CDR3 region has 14 residues. Drawing the rest from reference TRBV18 and TRBJ1-2, the complete variable domain is NAGVMQNPRHLVRRRGQEARLRCSPMKGHSHVYWYRQLPEEGLKFMVYLQKENIIDESGMPKERFSAEFPKEGPSILRIQQVVRGDSAAYFCASSSIQGADGYTFGSGTRLTVV.

This chain joins TRBV5-5 and TRBJ2-7; TRBD1 matches at 8 bases. The CDR3 is 19 amino acids. V was clipped by 5 bases and J by 0 bases; unmatched bases: 19. Per the germline V gene, CDR1 is SGHKS and CDR2 is YYEKEE (reference sequence). In DNA form, the CDR3 reads TGTGCCAGCAGATCCACCGGGACAGGCGCGGGATTACTCTCCTACGAGCAGTACGTC. It specifies CASRSTGTGAGLLSYEQYV.

The rearrangement uses TRBV4-1 and TRBJ1-1, with a tentative D call TRBD1 (5 bases). The CDR3 covers 16 residues. The germline V gene encodes CDR1 MGHRA and CDR2 YSYEKL. Trimming shortened V by 4 bases and J by 0 bases, and 15 bases separated the two germline ends. This CDR3 reads CASSLYWGAMNTEAFF. CDR3 coding DNA: TGCGCCAGCAGCCTATACTGGGGCGCGATGAACACTGAAGCTTTCTTT.

Written as DNA, the CDR3 is TGTGCCAGCAGCCGACGGACAGTTACGGATGGCTACACCTTC. This sequence encodes CASSRRTVTDGYTF. This chain uses TRBV3-1 (or the pseudogene TRBV3-2) with TRBJ1-2; maybe TRBD1 (6 bases). V was cut by 4 bases and J by 6 bases, with 15 bases left in between. This CDR3 is 14 amino acids long. Germline CDR1 is LGHDT and CDR2 is YNNKEL (reference sequence).

This chain uses TRBV2 with TRBJ2-5, with D maybe TRBD2 (6 bases). Germline V lookup: CDR1 SNHLY, CDR2 FYNNEI. This CDR3 is built from 15 residues. Trimming removed 7 bases from V and 5 bases from J, with 20 bases in between. Here the CDR3 reads CASTYSGTFSETQYF. Here the CDR3 DNA reads TGTGCCAGCACGTACTCCGGGACTTTCAGTGAGACCCAGTACTTC.

The rearrangement uses TRBV7-9 and TRBJ2-1; 7 nucleotides align to TRBD1. Trimming at V came to 2 bases and at J to 0 bases, leaving 7 bases not matched to a gene. CDR1 is SEHNR, CDR2 FQNEAQ, per germline (reference sequence). The length of the CDR3 is 17 residues. The CDR3 loop is CASSLPTGLGSYNEQFF. DNA for the CDR3: TGTGCCAGCAGCTTACCGACAGGGCTTGGCTCCTACAATGAGCAGTTCTTC.

The V gene is TRBV10-3, the J gene TRBJ1-3, with unresolved D. The CDR3 has 14 residues. The V gene's germline CDR1 is ENHRY and CDR2 SYGVKD. V lost 3 bases and J lost 0, with 6 bases in between. The CDR3 region has the DNA TGTGCCATCAGTGACACCTACTCTGGAAACACCATATATTTT. Translation: CAISDTYSGNTIYF.

CDR3 in DNA: TGTGCCAGTAGTGAGGGCGCGAACACCGGGGAGCTGTTTTTT. It codes for CASSEGANTGELFF. The V gene is TRBV19, the J gene TRBJ2-2, with D possibly being TRBD2 (5 bases). Between the trimmed V and J ends, which lost 5 bases and 0 bases, there was a span of 7 bases. Germline V gives CDR1 LNHDA, CDR2 SQIVND (reference sequence). The length of the CDR3 is 14 residues.

The J gene is TRBJ1-1, the V gene TRBV3-1 (or the pseudogene TRBV3-2); the D is unclear. CDR3 length equals 13 residues. The V end was cut by 0 bases, the J end by 2 bases, with 4 bases between. Germline CDR1 LGHDT, CDR2 YNNKEL (reference sequence). The CDR3 protein is CASSQDRNTEAFF. The CDR3 nucleotides read TGTGCCAGCAGCCAAGATAGAAACACTGAAGCTTTCTTT.

CDR3 region: CASSPGTSNTEAFF. The CDR3 DNA reads as TGTGCCAGCAGTCCCGGGACATCGAACACTGAAGCTTTCTTT. The V call is TRBV7-9, the J call TRBJ1-1; TRBD1 might be the D (6 bases). CDR3 size: 14 residues. Trimming stripped 6 bases from V and 1 base from J, with 12 bases between. The V gene's germline CDR1 is SEHNR and CDR2 FQNEAQ (reference sequence).

The chain carries TRBV28 and TRBJ1-3; D might be TRBD1 (6 bases). The germline V gene has CDR1 MDHEN and CDR2 SYDVKM. The CDR3 runs 17 residues. The V end was cut by 2 bases, the J end by 1 base, with 15 bases between. CDR3 protein: CASSLSTGGRSGNTIYF. As DNA, the CDR3 is TGTGCCAGCAGTTTAAGTACGGGGGGCAGGTCTGGAAACACCATATATTTT.

This chain uses TRBV5-1 with TRBJ2-7, with 7 bases aligning to TRBD1. The CDR3 length is 14 residues. Trimming took 4 bases from V and 3 from J; bases not matched to a gene: 7. Germline V lookup: CDR1 SGHRS, CDR2 YFSETQ. The CDR3 loop reads CASSKDRLGYEQYV. For the CDR3, the DNA is TGCGCCAGCAGCAAGGACAGGTTAGGCTACGAGCAGTACGTC.

The chain has TRBV6-4 and TRBJ1-2, with 9 bases matching TRBD1. The CDR3 runs 14 residues. Unmatched junction bases numbered 3, after V lost 2 bases and J lost 5 bases. Germline V CDR1 and CDR2: MRHNA, SNTAGT. The CDR3 region is CASSDGTGRYGYTF. The CDR3 DNA reads TGTGCCAGCAGTGACGGGACAGGGAGGTATGGCTACACCTTC.

This clone was detected only a few times. The gene calls are TRBV9 and TRBJ2-2, with TRBD1 matching over 10 bases. Trimming took 4 bases from V and 4 from J; bases not matched to a gene: 7. Germline V gene lookup returns CDR1 SGDLS and CDR2 YYNGEE. This CDR3 contains 16 residues. The CDR3 region has the DNA TGTGCCAGCAGCCCTCAGACAGGGGGCGCCACCGGGGAGCTGTTTTTT. Its translation is CASSPQTGGATGELFF.

The chain combines TRBV7-2 with TRBJ1-4; a possible D gene is TRBD1 (5 bases). Germline lookup yields CDR1 SGHTA and CDR2 FQGNSA. V dropped 2 bases and J dropped 7 bases, with 14 bases sitting between them. CDR3 length: 15 amino acids. The CDR3 loop reads CASSLRQSYSEKLFF. CDR3 coding DNA: TGTGCCAGCAGCTTAAGACAGTCGTATTCTGAAAAACTGTTTTTT.

This rearrangement joins TRBV30 to TRBJ1-4, with 8 bases fitting TRBD1. Germline-derived CDR1 and CDR2 are GTSNPN and SVGIG (reference sequence). This CDR3 contains 12 residues. The CDR3 DNA reads as TGTGCATCACAGGGGGTAGAGGAAAAACTGTTTTTT. It specifies CASQGVEEKLFF.

This clone was counted between two and nine times. The J gene is TRBJ2-7, the V gene TRBV4-1, with D possibly matching TRBD1 (6 bases). CDR1 and CDR2 from the germline V gene are MGHRA and YSYEKL. V was trimmed by 4 bases and J by 1 base, leaving 11 bases between them. The CDR3 consists of 14 residues. The CDR3 DNA follows: TGCGCCAGCAGCCCCACAGGGTATTCCTACGAGCAGTACGTC. This gives the protein CASSPTGYSYEQYV.

CDR3 amino acids: CASSLPGLAGSNTGELFF. Written as DNA, the CDR3 is TGTGCCAGCAGCCTGCCGGGACTAGCGGGGTCCAACACCGGGGAGCTGTTTTTT. The rearrangement uses TRBV9 and TRBJ2-2; 13 bases line up with TRBD2. The CDR3 spans 18 residues. Germline-derived CDR1 and CDR2 are SGDLS and YYNGEE. The trim removed 4 bases at V and 2 bases at J, leaving 8 bases unmatched.

The sample holds a few counts of this clone. V gene TRBV6-5 combines with J gene TRBJ2-2; unclear D gene. CDR3 size: 13 residues. Germline V gene lookup returns CDR1 MNHEY and CDR2 SVGAGI. The V and J ends lost 6 bases and 5 bases respectively, with 10 bases between them. This chain's CDR3 is CASRTTITGELFF. In DNA form, the CDR3 reads TGTGCCAGCAGGACGACAATTACCGGGGAGCTGTTTTTT.

The chain links TRBV6-2 or TRBV6-3 to TRBJ2-1; 9 nucleotides line up with TRBD1. CDR1 is MNHEY, CDR2 SVGEGT, per germline. The CDR3 runs to 16 residues. After removal of 4 bases from V and 9 bases from J, the junction contained 13 bases not matched to a gene. Here the CDR3 reads CASSSTPGQGIGEQFF. CDR3 bases: TGTGCCAGCAGTTCAACACCGGGACAGGGTATTGGTGAGCAGTTCTTC.

The rearrangement links TRBV5-1 to TRBJ1-4, with 9 bases matching TRBD1. J was trimmed by 2 bases and V by 4 bases; bases with no gene match: 3. The germline V gene encodes CDR1 SGHRS and CDR2 YFSETQ. CDR3 length: 15 residues. The CDR3: CASSQQGATNEKLFF. CDR3 nucleotide sequence: TGCGCCAGCAGCCAACAGGGGGCGACTAATGAAAAACTGTTTTTT.

This clone was seen just once. This chain uses TRBV11-2 with TRBJ2-5; weak D call: TRBD2 (6 bases). Germline-derived CDR1 and CDR2 are SGHAT and FQNNGV. Trimming took off 5 bases at V and 5 bases at J, with 12 bases between the two ends. The length of the CDR3 is 13 residues. Written as DNA, the CDR3 is TGTGCCAGCAGCGGGGGACTTTTGGAGACCCAGTACTTC. The encoded protein is CASSGGLLETQYF.